The 30 T cell receptor beta chains below come from one sample, sequenced in a study of blood T cell repertoires in COVID-19. Libraries were prepared by immunoSEQ multiplex PCR; TCRdb keeps only in-frame clonotypes and omits some of them. This table holds some 30,000 clones, roughly 85% found once. The sequencing input was peripheral blood. The receptor source for this set is a man aged 60-69 years with active COVID-19.

V and J are TRBV29-1 and TRBJ1-5, with no clear D. The CDR3 totals 13 residues. Trimming took 4 bases from V and 9 from J, leaving 16 bases between them. The V gene's germline CDR1 is SQVTM and CDR2 ANQGSEA. The CDR3: CSVVIQYGSPQHF. For the CDR3, the DNA is TGCAGCGTTGTCATCCAATATGGCTCGCCCCAGCATTTT.

V gene TRBV14 combines with J gene TRBJ2-1; D gene unclear. Germline CDR1 reads SGHDN; CDR2 reads FVKESK. The V end lost 3 bases, the J end lost 9 bases, and 12 bases lay between the germline ends. The CDR3 extends over 13 amino acids. In DNA, the CDR3 is TGTGCCAGCAGCCACTACTCGCCTCGTGAGCAGTTCTTC. Translated: CASSHYSPREQFF.

The rearrangement uses TRBV5-1 and TRBJ2-1; D not certain. The germline V and J ends were trimmed by 0 bases and 6 bases, with 7 bases remaining between them. The germline V gene has CDR1 SGHRS and CDR2 YFSETQ. The CDR3 loop spans 13 amino acids. The CDR3 region is CASSLVSVNEQFF. The CDR3 nucleotides are TGCGCCAGCAGCTTGGTGAGCGTCAATGAGCAGTTCTTC.

This rearrangement joins TRBV6-5 to TRBJ2-5; 9 nucleotides agree with TRBD2. V lost 0 bases to trimming and J lost 2 bases; unmatched junction nucleotides: 4. Germline V CDR1 and CDR2: MNHEY, SVGAGI. The CDR3 totals 16 residues. The CDR3 protein is CASSYSGLARQETQYF. In DNA form, the CDR3 reads TGTGCCAGCAGTTACTCCGGACTAGCGAGACAAGAGACCCAGTACTTC.

CDR3 protein: CASTPRGPSGANVLTF. CDR3 bases: TGTGCCAGTACCCCCAGGGGGCCTTCTGGGGCCAACGTCCTGACTTTC. The chain uses TRBV19 and TRBJ2-6; TRBD1 aligns across 8 bases. CDR1 and CDR2 from the germline V gene are LNHDA and SQIVND (reference sequence). The trim removed 7 bases at V and 1 base at J, leaving 6 bases unmatched. This CDR3 has 16 amino acids. The variable domain in full, completed from reference TRBV19 and TRBJ2-6, reads DGGITQSPKYLFRKEGQNVTLSCEQNLNHDAMYWYRQDPGQGLRLIYYSQIVNDFQKGDIAEGYSVSREKKESFPLTVTSAQKNPTAFYLCASTPRGPSGANVLTFGAGSRLTVL.

This chain joins TRBV18 and TRBJ2-1, with TRBD2 matching over 9 bases. CDR1 and CDR2 from the germline V gene are KGHSH and LQKENI. The CDR3 runs to 15 residues. J gave up 6 bases and V 2 bases, and 5 bases lay outside the gene matches. The CDR3 bases are TGTGCCAGCTCACCATTAGGTAGCGGGAGCAATGAGCAGTTCTTC. Translating gives CASSPLGSGSNEQFF.

This chain uses TRBV21-1 with TRBJ2-3; TRBD1 is the table's D call and was not checked against the DNA. TRBV21-1 is described as a pseudogene. This CDR3 has 18 residues. The CDR3 DNA follows: TGTGCCAGCAGCAAAGGAGGTATCCGGGACAGAGGTACAGATACGCAGTATTTT. Residues: CASSKGGIRDRGTDTQYF.

The V gene is TRBV2, the J gene TRBJ2-2, with 8 bases fitting TRBD1. Germline V gives CDR1 SNHLY, CDR2 FYNNEI. The CDR3 is 13 amino acids. The J segment lost 5 bases and the V segment lost 4 bases, leaving 0 bases of the junction unmatched. The CDR3: CASSGQGTGELFF. The CDR3 region has the DNA TGTGCCAGCAGTGGACAGGGGACCGGGGAGCTGTTTTTT.

The chain is built from TRBV6-5 and TRBJ1-2; D call uncertain. The V gene's germline CDR1 is MNHEY and CDR2 SVGAGI. The CDR3 is made up of 13 amino acids. Trimming shortened V by 2 bases and J by 7 bases, and 11 bases separated the two germline ends. The CDR3 nucleotides are TGTGCCAGCAGTTACGATGGCCCCCTTGGCTACACCTTC. Translation: CASSYDGPLGYTF.

The J gene is TRBJ1-1, the V gene TRBV3-1 (or the pseudogene TRBV3-2); a weak D match, TRBD1 (5 bases). The germline V and J ends were trimmed by 2 bases and 2 bases, with 12 bases remaining between them. The CDR3 has 15 residues. Germline lookup yields CDR1 LGHDT and CDR2 YNNKEL (reference sequence). As DNA, the CDR3 is TGTGCCAGCAGCCAAACGGTCCAGGGAAACACTGAAGCTTTCTTT. Encoded protein: CASSQTVQGNTEAFF.

The chain has TRBV11-3 and TRBJ2-1; D might be TRBD2 (6 bases). Per the germline V gene, CDR1 is SGHNT and CDR2 is YENEEA. CDR3 length equals 16 residues. V lost 6 bases, J lost 0 bases, and 15 bases lay in between. CDR3 bases: TGTGCCAGCAGTCTCCAGGGACTCGTCTCCTACAATGAGCAGTTCTTC. It codes for CASSLQGLVSYNEQFF.

This sequence joins TRBV5-1 and TRBJ2-7, with TRBD2 matching 7 bases. The CDR3 is 14 amino acids. Germline V gives CDR1 SGHRS, CDR2 YFSETQ. Trimming took 4 bases from V and 2 from J; bases not matched to a gene: 6. The CDR3 loop reads CASSAVAGAYEQYF. CDR3 sequence (DNA): TGCGCCAGCAGCGCGGTGGCGGGAGCCTACGAGCAGTACTTC.

The rearrangement joins TRBV12-5 to TRBJ2-3, with TRBD2 matching 8 bases. J lost 6 bases, V lost 4 bases, and 12 bases had no gene match. There are 16 residues in the CDR3. Per germline, CDR1 LGHNT and CDR2 FRNRAP. In DNA, the CDR3 is TGTGCTAGTGGTTCCGGACTAGCCCTGATAAAGGATACGCAGTATTTT. Amino acid sequence: CASGSGLALIKDTQYF.

The chain combines TRBV5-1 with TRBJ1-1; the D gene is possibly TRBD1 (5 bases). Trimming stripped 0 bases from V and 4 bases from J, with 22 bases between. The CDR3 length is 18 residues. The germline V gene has CDR1 SGHRS and CDR2 YFSETQ. CDR3 DNA: TGCGCCAGCAGCTTGGAGGAGGAGGGTGGCTGGGGCGTCACTGAAGCTTTCTTT. It yields the protein CASSLEEEGGWGVTEAFF. The variable domain in full, completed from reference TRBV5-1 and TRBJ1-1, reads KAGVTQTPRYLIKTRGQQVTLSCSPISGHRSVSWYQQTPGQGLQFLFEYFSETQRNKGNFPGRFSGRQFSNSRSEMNVSTLELGDSALYLCASSLEEEGGWGVTEAFFGQGTRLTVV.

The table lists this clone with a count of one. The genes are TRBV6-5 and TRBJ1-2; D gene unclear. Germline CDR1 reads MNHEY; CDR2 reads SVGAGI. The CDR3 runs 11 residues. V shed 5 bases and J shed 4 bases, with 5 bases lying between them. CDR3 sequence reads: CASSPGYGYTF. The CDR3 coding sequence is TGTGCCAGCAGTCCCGGCTATGGCTACACCTTC.

The genes are TRBV2 and TRBJ2-1; a weak D match, TRBD2 (5 bases). The germline V gene has CDR1 SNHLY and CDR2 FYNNEI. Between the trimmed V and J ends, which lost 10 bases and 2 bases, there was a span of 21 bases. This CDR3 is built from 16 residues. The CDR3 sequence: CATRLSAGLTYNEQFF. In DNA form, the CDR3 reads TGTGCCACTCGATTAAGCGCGGGCCTAACCTACAATGAGCAGTTCTTC.

This clone appeared a single time. The chain couples TRBV28 to TRBJ2-1, with 11 bases aligning to TRBD2. Germline CDR1 MDHEN, CDR2 SYDVKM. This CDR3 is 19 amino acids long. The V and J ends lost 3 bases and 12 bases, in that order; junction bases with no gene match: 22. This CDR3 reads CASSFMLPLELAGGSLQFF. The CDR3 DNA reads as TGTGCCAGCAGTTTCATGTTACCCTTAGAGCTAGCGGGAGGTTCTCTGCAGTTCTTC.

This sequence joins TRBV24-1 and TRBJ2-1, with 9 nucleotides matching TRBD2. Trimming at V came to 11 bases and at J to 8 bases, leaving 6 bases not matched to a gene. Germline values: CDR1 KGHDR, CDR2 SFDVKD. The CDR3 extends over 12 amino acids. CDR3 sequence reads: CAISGRGDEQFF. The DNA of the CDR3 is TGTGCCATTAGCGGGAGAGGCGATGAGCAGTTCTTC.

This chain links TRBV2 with TRBJ1-5; D might be TRBD1 (6 bases). Germline V gene lookup returns CDR1 SNHLY and CDR2 FYNNEI. Trimming took 7 bases from V and 3 from J, leaving 16 bases between them. The CDR3 is 15 residues long. CDR3 residues: CASNLQGDSNQPQHF. The CDR3 nucleotides read TGTGCCAGCAATCTACAGGGAGATTCCAATCAGCCCCAGCATTTT.

The chain couples TRBV6-5 to TRBJ2-3, with 11 positions matching TRBD2. This CDR3 comprises 15 residues. J lost 5 bases, V lost 6 bases, and 7 bases had no gene match. The V gene's germline CDR1 is MNHEY and CDR2 SVGAGI. DNA of the CDR3: TGTGCCAGCAGAAGTAGCGGGAGGGCTAAAGATACGCAGTATTTT. Protein sequence: CASRSSGRAKDTQYF.

V gene TRBV13 combines with J gene TRBJ2-7; 7 bases fit TRBD2. Per germline, CDR1 PRHDT and CDR2 FYEKMQ (reference sequence). The CDR3 has 14 residues. The junction had 3 bases not matched to a gene; V was cut back by 1 base and J by 3 bases. CDR3 DNA: TGTGCCAGCAGCTTAGACGGCGGGAGCTACGAGCAGTACTTC. It codes for CASSLDGGSYEQYF.

The V gene is TRBV11-2, the J gene TRBJ2-1; 7 positions agree with TRBD2. CDR3 length equals 15 residues. CDR1 SGHAT and CDR2 FQNNGV come from the germline V gene. The V gene end was trimmed by 1 base and the J gene end by 5 bases; junction bases not matched to a gene: 5. In DNA, the CDR3 is TGTGCCAGCAGCTTAGGTGCGGGAGCCAACAATGAGCAGTTCTTC. This codes for CASSLGAGANNEQFF.

This chain uses TRBV18 with TRBJ2-1; TRBD2 aligns across 13 bases. The germline CDR1 and CDR2 sequences are KGHSH and LQKENI. The CDR3 is made up of 16 amino acids. Trimming cost V 3 bases and J 5 bases; bases outside gene matches: 4. The CDR3 DNA follows: TGTGCCAGCTCACCCTTGGGACTAGCGGGAAACAATGAGCAGTTCTTC. This encodes CASSPLGLAGNNEQFF. The full variable domain, its missing parts supplied by reference TRBV18 and TRBJ2-1, is NAGVMQNPRHLVRRRGQEARLRCSPMKGHSHVYWYRQLPEEGLKFMVYLQKENIIDESGMPKERFSAEFPKEGPSILRIQQVVRGDSAAYFCASSPLGLAGNNEQFFGPGTRLTVL.

The chain carries TRBV2 and TRBJ2-1, with 10 positions matching TRBD2. CDR1 is SNHLY, CDR2 FYNNEI, per germline. The J segment lost 4 bases and the V segment lost 4 bases, leaving 1 base of the junction unmatched. The CDR3 totals 14 residues. The DNA of the CDR3 is TGTGCCAGCAGTGGACTAGCGGGTTACAATGAGCAGTTCTTC. This gives the protein CASSGLAGYNEQFF.

J is TRBJ1-5 and V is TRBV5-1; 9 nucleotides line up with TRBD1. The V segment lost 1 base and the J segment 5 bases; nucleotides outside the gene matches: 13. CDR1 and CDR2 from the germline V gene are SGHRS and YFSETQ. The length of the CDR3 is 18 residues. The CDR3 here is CASSLSGTGIGNDQPQHF. The CDR3 DNA reads as TGCGCCAGCAGCTTGAGCGGGACAGGGATTGGGAATGATCAGCCCCAGCATTTT.

Here the CDR3 reads CASSYSAGPYEQYV. The CDR3 DNA is TGTGCCAGCAGTTATTCCGCGGGACCCTACGAGCAGTACGTC. The chain employs TRBV28 and TRBJ2-7, with D perhaps TRBD2 (6 bases). The CDR3 is 14 amino acids. V was pared by 4 bases and J by 2 bases, with 12 bases between. Germline assignment: CDR1 MDHEN and CDR2 SYDVKM.

This chain connects TRBV5-1 to TRBJ2-2; the match to TRBD2 covers 8 bases. Germline V gives CDR1 SGHRS, CDR2 YFSETQ. The junction had 11 bases not matched to a gene; V was cut back by 0 bases and J by 4 bases. This CDR3 is 18 amino acids long. The CDR3 DNA reads TGCGCCAGCAGCTTGGCACTAACCGGGACTAGTCCCACCGGGGAGCTGTTTTTT. Residues: CASSLALTGTSPTGELFF.

The V call is TRBV20-1, the J call TRBJ2-1; 16 bases are a match to TRBD2. The CDR3 runs 17 residues. Germline V gives CDR1 DFQATT, CDR2 SNEGSKA (reference sequence). After removal of 3 bases from V and 6 bases from J, the junction contained 8 bases not matched to a gene. CDR3: CSASPGLAGGRPNEQFF. For the CDR3, the DNA is TGCAGTGCTAGTCCGGGACTAGCGGGAGGGAGACCCAATGAGCAGTTCTTC.

V usage is TRBV7-2 and J usage is TRBJ1-1; TRBD1 matches at 8 bases. Germline lookup yields CDR1 SGHTA and CDR2 FQGNSA. This CDR3 spans 16 amino acids. After removal of 1 base from V and 2 bases from J, the junction contained 6 bases not matched to a gene. The CDR3 DNA is TGTGCCAGCAGCTTAGGTCAGGGGGCACGAAACACTGAAGCTTTCTTT. Protein: CASSLGQGARNTEAFF.

The V gene is TRBV18, the J gene TRBJ2-2; D possibly corresponds to TRBD2 (5 bases). The CDR3 totals 14 residues. The germline V gene encodes CDR1 KGHSH and CDR2 LQKENI. V was trimmed by 3 bases and J by 7 bases, leaving 12 bases between them. The CDR3 DNA reads as TGTGCCAGCTCACCTGGACTTATCGGCGGGGAGCTGTTTTTT. Its translation: CASSPGLIGGELFF.